Many counts were recorded for the clone carrying this TCR beta chain. Germline lookup yields CDR1 SQVTM and CDR2 ANQGSEA. The V segment lost 0 bases and the J segment 7 bases; nucleotides outside the gene matches: 10. The length of the CDR3 is 15 residues. These data belong to a study of molecular identifiers for immune sequencing clone quantification. Libraries of bulk TCR were made by previously described methods (with listed TCR primers). One entry per CDR3 protein results from TCRdb running MiXCR on the PCR reads. The table includes about 320,000 distinct CDR3 sequences, over 20% detected once. The sequenced sample was naive CD8+ T cells from blood, with Jurkat cell RNA spiked in. The subset here: FACS-sorted CD8+CD4-CCR7+CD45RA+ naive T cells. The receptor was derived from a human donor in good health. Some libraries in this study had Jurkat cell RNA spiked in. The gene calls are TRBV29-1 and TRBJ2-7, with TRBD1 matching 9 bases. The CDR3 coding sequence is TGCAGCGTTGAAGATGTGGGGACAGGGTCTAGGGAGCAGTACTTC. Residues: CSVEDVGTGSREQYF.